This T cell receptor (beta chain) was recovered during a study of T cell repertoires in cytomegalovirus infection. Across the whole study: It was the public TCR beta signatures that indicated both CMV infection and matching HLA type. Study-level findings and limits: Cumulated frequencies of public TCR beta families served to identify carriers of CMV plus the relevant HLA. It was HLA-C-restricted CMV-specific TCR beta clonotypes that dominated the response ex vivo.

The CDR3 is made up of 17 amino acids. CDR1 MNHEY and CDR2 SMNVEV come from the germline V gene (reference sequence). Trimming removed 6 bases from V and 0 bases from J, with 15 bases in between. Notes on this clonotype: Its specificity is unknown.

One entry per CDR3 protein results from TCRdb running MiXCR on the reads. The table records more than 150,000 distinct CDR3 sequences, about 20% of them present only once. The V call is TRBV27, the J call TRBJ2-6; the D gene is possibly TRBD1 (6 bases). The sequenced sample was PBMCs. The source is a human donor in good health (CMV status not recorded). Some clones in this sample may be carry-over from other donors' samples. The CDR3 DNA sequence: TGTGCCAGCAGCCCTGGACAGAGTATCTCTGGGGCCAACGTCCTGACTTTC. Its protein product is CASSPGQSISGANVLTF.